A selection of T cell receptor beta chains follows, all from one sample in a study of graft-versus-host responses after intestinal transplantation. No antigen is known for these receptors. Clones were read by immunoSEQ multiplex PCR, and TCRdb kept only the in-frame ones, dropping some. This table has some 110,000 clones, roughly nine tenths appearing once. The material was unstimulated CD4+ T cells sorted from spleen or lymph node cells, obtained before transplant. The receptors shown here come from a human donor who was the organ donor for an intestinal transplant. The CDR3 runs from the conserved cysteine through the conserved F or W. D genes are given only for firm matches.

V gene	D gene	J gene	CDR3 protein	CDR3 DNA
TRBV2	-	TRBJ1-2	CASSEATASGYGYTF	TGTGCCAGCAGTGAAGCGACGGCATCGGGCTATGGCTACACCTTC
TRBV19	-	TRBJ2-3	CASSMVQGADTQYF	TGTGCCAGTAGTATGGTCCAGGGTGCAGATACGCAGTATTTT
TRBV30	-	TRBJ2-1	CAWSVRLANNEQFF	TGTGCCTGGAGTGTAAGGCTAGCGAACAATGAGCAGTTCTTC
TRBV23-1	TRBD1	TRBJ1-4	CASSPPGQGGEKLFF	TGCGCCAGCAGTCCCCCGGGACAGGGAGGTGAAAAACTGTTTTTT
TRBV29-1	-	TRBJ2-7	CSVYNPWSYEQYF	TGCAGCGTTTATAACCCCTGGTCCTACGAGCAGTACTTC
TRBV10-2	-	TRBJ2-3	CARTTCGTDTQYF	TGCGCCAGAACCACATGTGGCACAGATACGCAGTATTTT
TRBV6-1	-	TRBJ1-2	CASRNAGGPGGGYTF	TGTGCCAGCAGGAACGCCGGCGGCCCGGGGGGTGGCTACACCTTC
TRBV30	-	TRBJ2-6	CACTPGANVLTF	TGTGCCTGTACTCCTGGGGCCAACGTCCTGACTTTC
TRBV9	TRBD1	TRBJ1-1	CASSVAAGGYTEAFF	TGTGCCAGCAGCGTAGCGGCAGGGGGATACACTGAAGCTTTCTTT
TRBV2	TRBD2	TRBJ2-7	CASSLASGSQYEQYF	TGTGCCAGCAGTCTCGCTAGCGGGAGTCAGTACGAGCAGTACTTC
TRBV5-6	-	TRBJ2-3	CASSLEGSGGDSTDTQYF	TGTGCCAGCAGCTTGGAGGGCTCGGGCGGGGATAGCACAGATACGCAGTATTTT
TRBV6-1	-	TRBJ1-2	CASKQAAGPYGYTF	TGTGCCAGCAAGCAAGCAGCCGGCCCCTATGGCTACACCTTC
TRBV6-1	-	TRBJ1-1	CASSEIGQFKAFF	TGTGCCAGCAGTGAAATTGGACAGTTTAAAGCTTTCTTT
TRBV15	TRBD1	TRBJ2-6	CATGTGSSGANVLTF	TGTGCCACCGGGACAGGGTCCTCTGGGGCCAACGTCCTGACTTTC
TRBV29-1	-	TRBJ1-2	CSAIQLANYGYTF	TGCAGCGCCATACAGTTAGCTAACTATGGCTACACCTTC
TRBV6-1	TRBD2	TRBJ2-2	CASSTSGDTGELFF	TGTGCCAGCAGTACTAGCGGCGACACCGGGGAGCTGTTTTTT
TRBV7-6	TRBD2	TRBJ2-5	CASSLGTSGQETQYF	TGTGCCAGCAGCTTAGGGACTAGCGGCCAAGAGACCCAGTACTTC
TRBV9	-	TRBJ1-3	CASSGTASGNTIYF	TGTGCCAGCAGCGGGACGGCCTCTGGAAACACCATATATTTT
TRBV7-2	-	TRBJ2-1	CASSLRRDRGGISYNEQFF	TGTGCCAGCAGCTTAAGGAGGGACCGAGGCGGGATATCCTACAATGAGCAGTTCTTC
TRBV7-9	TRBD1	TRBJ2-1	CASSIPGQSSYNEQFF	TGTGCCAGCAGCATTCCGGGACAGAGCTCCTACAATGAGCAGTTCTTC
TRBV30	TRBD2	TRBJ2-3	CAWILAGTYTDTQYF	TGTGCCTGGATCCTAGCGGGGACGTACACAGATACGCAGTATTTT
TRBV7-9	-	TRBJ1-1	CASSLTGKMNTEAFF	TGTGCCAGCAGCCTCACCGGGAAGATGAACACTGAAGCTTTCTTT